This is a list of T cell receptor beta chains from one sample in a study of CXCR3-negative and CXCR3-positive naive CD8 T cells. TCRdb reprocessed the 5' RACE reads, keeping one entry per CDR3 protein, no DNA. The sample data list roughly 130,000 distinct CDR3 sequences. Input material: naive CXCR3+ CD8+ T cells from blood. Source of these receptors: a human donor in good health. Some clones in this sample may be carry-over from other donors' samples. CDR3s include the opening cysteine and the closing phenylalanine or tryptophan.

v_call	j_call	cdr3_aa
TRBV6-5	TRBJ1-1	CASRPNLPNTEAFF
TRBV10-3	TRBJ2-2	CAISNPGLAAQANTGELFF
TRBV12-5	TRBJ1-1	CASGLGGFEAFF
TRBV12-3/TRBV12-4	TRBJ2-7	CASRFGGGYEQYF
TRBV20-1	TRBJ1-5	CSARPQQGPTNQPQHF
TRBV9	TRBJ2-7	CASSVGTGSSYEQYF
TRBV19	TRBJ1-1	CATRWGFGMNTEAFF
TRBV20-1	TRBJ1-3	CSADRDLGGNTIYF
TRBV7-9	TRBJ2-3	CASSPGTSGVYTDTQYF
TRBV2	TRBJ1-1	CASSDPWGREAFF
TRBV6-5	TRBJ2-7	CASSYPSGRAAEQYF
TRBV12-3/TRBV12-4	TRBJ1-2	CASSFRQGVDISGYTF
TRBV11-1	TRBJ2-1	CASSPSGVFEQFF
TRBV28	TRBJ2-1	CASRESGSGDEQFF
TRBV5-5	TRBJ1-1	CASSPIGGGITEAFF
TRBV10-3	TRBJ1-1	CATTGGDTEAFF
TRBV12-3/TRBV12-4	TRBJ2-1	CASSTRLAGDNEQFF